Sequencing of this T cell receptor beta chain was carried out in a study of PD-1 blockade in classical Hodgkin lymphoma. Study-wide background: Patients got intravenous nivolumab 3 mg/kg every 2 weeks.

This CDR3 spans 15 amino acids. Germline loops: CDR1 SGHNT, CDR2 YENEEA. The V gene end was trimmed by 1 base and the J gene end by 5 bases; junction bases not matched to a gene: 3. All the patients suffered relapse after autologous stem cell transplantation, and brentuximab vedotin exposure differed. Patients had relapsed/refractory classical Hodgkin lymphoma with complete response, partial response or progressive disease as best response. Study conclusions and caveats: Partial responders and progressors had significantly lower baseline TCR diversity. Before treatment, TCR diversity in newly diagnosed patients was reportedly lower than in healthy donors.

Of note for this clone: The antigen is undetermined.

Assay: immunoSEQ multiplex PCR; the TCRdb copy retains only in-frame clones and omits some. The repertoire has about 26,000 clones, 82% of them found once; the top ten carry 9.5% to 13%. The receptor comes from a human donor with classical Hodgkin lymphoma. This chain joins TRBV11-3 and TRBJ2-7, with 12 positions matching TRBD2. The sequenced sample was peripheral blood mononuclear cells (PBMCs), obtained before the second cycle of nivolumab. CDR3 amino acids: CASSLGTSGVNEQYF. In DNA, the CDR3 is TGTGCCAGCAGCTTAGGGACTAGCGGGGTCAACGAGCAGTACTTC.